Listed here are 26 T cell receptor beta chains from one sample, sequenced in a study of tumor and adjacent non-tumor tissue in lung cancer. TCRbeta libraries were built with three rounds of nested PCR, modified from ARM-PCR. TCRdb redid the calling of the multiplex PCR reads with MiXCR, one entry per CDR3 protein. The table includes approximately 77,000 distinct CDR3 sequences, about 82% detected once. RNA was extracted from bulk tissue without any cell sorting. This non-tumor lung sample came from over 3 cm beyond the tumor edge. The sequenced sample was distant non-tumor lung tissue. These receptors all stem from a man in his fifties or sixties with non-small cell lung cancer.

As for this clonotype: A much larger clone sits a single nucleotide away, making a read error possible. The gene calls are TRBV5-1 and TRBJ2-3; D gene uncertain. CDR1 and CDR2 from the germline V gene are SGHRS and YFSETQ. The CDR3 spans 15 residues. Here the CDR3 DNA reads TGCGCCAGCAGCTTGGCCGTTGGTGGCACATATACGCAGTATTTT. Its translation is CASSLAVGGTYTQYF.

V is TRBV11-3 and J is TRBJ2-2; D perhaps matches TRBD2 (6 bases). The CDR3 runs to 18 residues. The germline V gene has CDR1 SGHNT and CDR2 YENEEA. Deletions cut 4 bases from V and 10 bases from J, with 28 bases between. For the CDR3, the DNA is TGTGCCAGCAGCTCTCGGGGAGCGGGTGGATACAGAGCCGAGGAGCTGTTTTTT. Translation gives CASSSRGAGGYRAEELFF. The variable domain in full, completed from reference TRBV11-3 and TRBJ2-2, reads EAGVVQSPRYKIIEKKQPVAFWCNPISGHNTLYWYLQNLGQGPELLIRYENEEAVDDSQLPKDRFSAERLKGVDSTLKIQPAELGDSAVYLCASSSRGAGGYRAEELFFGEGSRLTVL.

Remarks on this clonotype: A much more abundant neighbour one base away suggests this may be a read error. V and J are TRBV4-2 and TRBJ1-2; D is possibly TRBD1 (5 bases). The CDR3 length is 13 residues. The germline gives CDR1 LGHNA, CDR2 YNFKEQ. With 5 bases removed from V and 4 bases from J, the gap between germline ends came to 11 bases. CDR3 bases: TGTGCCAGCAGCAAGGACACTATCTATGGCTACACCTTC. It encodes CASSKDTIYGYTF.

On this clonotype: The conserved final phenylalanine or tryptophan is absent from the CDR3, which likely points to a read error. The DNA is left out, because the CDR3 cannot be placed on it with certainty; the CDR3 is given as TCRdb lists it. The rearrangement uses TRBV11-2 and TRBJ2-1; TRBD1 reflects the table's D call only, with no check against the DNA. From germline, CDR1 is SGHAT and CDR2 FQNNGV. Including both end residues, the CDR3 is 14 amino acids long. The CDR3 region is CASSLVEQDNEHFL.

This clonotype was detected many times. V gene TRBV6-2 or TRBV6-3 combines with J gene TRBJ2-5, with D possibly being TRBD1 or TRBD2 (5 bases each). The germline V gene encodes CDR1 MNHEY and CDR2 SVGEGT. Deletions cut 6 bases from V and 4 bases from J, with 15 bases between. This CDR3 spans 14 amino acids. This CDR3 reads CASRRGLGSETQYF. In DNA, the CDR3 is TGTGCCAGCAGACGGGGCCTAGGTTCAGAGACCCAGTACTTC.

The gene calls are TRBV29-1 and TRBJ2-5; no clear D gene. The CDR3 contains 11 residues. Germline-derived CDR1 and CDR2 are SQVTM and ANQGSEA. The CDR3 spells CNTHCPETQYF. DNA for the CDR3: TGCAACACTCACTGTCCAGAGACCCAGTACTTC.

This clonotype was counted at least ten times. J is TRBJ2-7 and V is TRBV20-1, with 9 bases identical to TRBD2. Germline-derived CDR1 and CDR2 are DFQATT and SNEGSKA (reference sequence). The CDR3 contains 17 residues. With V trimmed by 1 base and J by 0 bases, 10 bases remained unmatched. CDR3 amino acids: CSARGGGSGRSSYEQYF. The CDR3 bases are TGCAGTGCTAGAGGTGGGGGTAGCGGGAGATCCTCCTACGAGCAGTACTTC.

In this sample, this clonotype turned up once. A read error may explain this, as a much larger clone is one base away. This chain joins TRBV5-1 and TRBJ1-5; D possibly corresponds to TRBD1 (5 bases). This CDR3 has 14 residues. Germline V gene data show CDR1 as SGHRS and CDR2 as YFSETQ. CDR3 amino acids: CASSLGGQNQSQHF. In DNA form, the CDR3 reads TGCGCCAGCAGCTTGGGTGGACAAAATCAGTCCCAGCATTTT.

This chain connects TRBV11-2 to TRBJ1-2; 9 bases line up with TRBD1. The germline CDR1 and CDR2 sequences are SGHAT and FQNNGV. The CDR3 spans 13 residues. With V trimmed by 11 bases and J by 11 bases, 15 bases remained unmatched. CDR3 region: CACSLDRGSGYTF. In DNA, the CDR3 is TGTGCCTGTAGCTTGGACAGGGGAAGTGGTTACACCTTC.

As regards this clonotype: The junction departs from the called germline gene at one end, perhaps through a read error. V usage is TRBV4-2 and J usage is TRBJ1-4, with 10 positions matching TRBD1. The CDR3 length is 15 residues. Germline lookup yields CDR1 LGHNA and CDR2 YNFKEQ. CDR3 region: CACSASGTGVEKLFF. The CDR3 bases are TGTGCCTGCAGCGCATCCGGGACAGGGGTGGAAAAACTGTTTTTT.

The CDR3 region is CASNFGGIVGAFF. In DNA form, the CDR3 reads TGTGCCAGCAACTTCGGGGGGATAGTGGGAGCCTTCTTT. The rearrangement uses TRBV11-3 and TRBJ1-1, with D perhaps matching TRBD1 (5 bases). CDR3 length: 13 amino acids. V lost 7 bases, J lost 14 bases, and 23 bases lay in between. Germline CDR1 is SGHNT and CDR2 is YENEEA.

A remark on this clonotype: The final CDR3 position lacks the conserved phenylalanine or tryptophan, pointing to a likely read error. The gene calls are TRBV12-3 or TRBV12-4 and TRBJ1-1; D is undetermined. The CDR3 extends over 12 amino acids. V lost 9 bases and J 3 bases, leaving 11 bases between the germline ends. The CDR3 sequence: CASSSGYTEAFV. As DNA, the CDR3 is TGTGCCAGTAGCTCAGGTTACACTGAAGCTTTCGTT.

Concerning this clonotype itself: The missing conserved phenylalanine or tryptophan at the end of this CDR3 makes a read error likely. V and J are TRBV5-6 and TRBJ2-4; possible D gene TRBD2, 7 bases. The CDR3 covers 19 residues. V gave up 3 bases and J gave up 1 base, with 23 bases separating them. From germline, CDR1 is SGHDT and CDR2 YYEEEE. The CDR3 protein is CASSSIRGAVPLAKNIQYL. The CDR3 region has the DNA TGTGCCAGCAGCTCGATTCGGGGGGCGGTCCCCCTGGCCAAAAACATTCAGTACCTC.

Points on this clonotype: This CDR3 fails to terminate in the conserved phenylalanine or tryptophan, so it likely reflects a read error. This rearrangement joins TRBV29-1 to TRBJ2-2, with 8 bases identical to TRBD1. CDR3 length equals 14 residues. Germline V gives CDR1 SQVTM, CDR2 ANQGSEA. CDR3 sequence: CSVEGAGGTGGLFL. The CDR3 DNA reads TGCAGCGTTGAGGGGGCAGGGGGCACCGGGGGGCTGTTTCTT.

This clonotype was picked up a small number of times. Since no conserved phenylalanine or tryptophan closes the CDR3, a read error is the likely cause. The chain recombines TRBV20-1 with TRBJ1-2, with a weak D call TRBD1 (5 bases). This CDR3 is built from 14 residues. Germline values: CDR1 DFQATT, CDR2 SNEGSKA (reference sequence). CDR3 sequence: CSARGGTSNYGYTL. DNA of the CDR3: TGTAGTGCTAGAGGCGGGACTTCTAACTATGGTTACACCTTA.

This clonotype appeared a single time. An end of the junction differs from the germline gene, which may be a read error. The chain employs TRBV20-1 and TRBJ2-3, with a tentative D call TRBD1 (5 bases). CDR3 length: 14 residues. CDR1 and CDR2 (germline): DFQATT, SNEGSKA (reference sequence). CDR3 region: CSARVRPSTGTQYF. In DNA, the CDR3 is TGCAGTGCTAGAGTGCGGCCGAGCACAGGTACGCAGTATTTT.

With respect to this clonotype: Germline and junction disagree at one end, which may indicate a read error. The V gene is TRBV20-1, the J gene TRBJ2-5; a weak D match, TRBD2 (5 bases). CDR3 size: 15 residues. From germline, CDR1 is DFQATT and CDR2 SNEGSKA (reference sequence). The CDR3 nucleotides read TGCGGTGCTAGAGTGTCGGCCCACTCGGAGGAGACCCAATACTTC. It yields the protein CGARVSAHSEETQYF.

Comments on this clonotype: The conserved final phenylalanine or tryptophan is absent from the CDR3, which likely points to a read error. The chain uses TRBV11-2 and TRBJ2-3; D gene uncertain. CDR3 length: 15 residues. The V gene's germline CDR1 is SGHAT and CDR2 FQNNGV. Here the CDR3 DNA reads TGTGCCAGTAGCTCGACAACTACCCCCACAGATACGCAGTATTCT. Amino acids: CASSSTTTPTDTQYS.

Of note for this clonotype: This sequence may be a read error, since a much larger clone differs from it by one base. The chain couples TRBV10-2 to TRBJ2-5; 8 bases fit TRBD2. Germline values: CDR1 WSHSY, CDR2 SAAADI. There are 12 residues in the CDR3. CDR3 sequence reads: CASTGTRETHYF. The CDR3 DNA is TGCGCCAGCACAGGGACTAGAGAGACCCACTACTTC.

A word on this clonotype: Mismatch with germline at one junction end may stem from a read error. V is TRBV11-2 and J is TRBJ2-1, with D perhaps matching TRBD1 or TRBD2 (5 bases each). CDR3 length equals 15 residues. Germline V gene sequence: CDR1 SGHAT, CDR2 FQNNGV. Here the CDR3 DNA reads TGTGCCAGCAGGAGCGGACTGGGGACCTACGATGAGCAGTTCTTC. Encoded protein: CASRSGLGTYDEQFF.

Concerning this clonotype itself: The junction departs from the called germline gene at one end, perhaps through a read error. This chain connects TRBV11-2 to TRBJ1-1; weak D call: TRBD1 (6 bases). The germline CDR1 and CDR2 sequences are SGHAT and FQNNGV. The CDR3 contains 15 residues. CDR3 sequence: CASSHFQEGDTEAFF. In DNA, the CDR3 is TGTGCTAGCAGCCATTTCCAGGAGGGGGACACTGAAGCTTTCTTT.

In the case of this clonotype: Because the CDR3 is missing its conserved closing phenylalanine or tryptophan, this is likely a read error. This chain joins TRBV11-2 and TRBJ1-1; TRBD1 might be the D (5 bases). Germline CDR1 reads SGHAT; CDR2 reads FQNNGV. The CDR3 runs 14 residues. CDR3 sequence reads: CASGFVGRGTEAFL. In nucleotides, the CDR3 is TGTGCCAGCGGCTTTGTAGGGAGGGGCACTGAAGCTTTCTTA.

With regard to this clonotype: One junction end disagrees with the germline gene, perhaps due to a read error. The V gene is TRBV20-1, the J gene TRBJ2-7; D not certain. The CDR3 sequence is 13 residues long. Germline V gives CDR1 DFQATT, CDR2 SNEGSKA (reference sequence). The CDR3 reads CNASLTHSYEQYF. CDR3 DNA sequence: TGCAATGCTTCTCTGACACACTCCTACGAGCAGTATTTC.

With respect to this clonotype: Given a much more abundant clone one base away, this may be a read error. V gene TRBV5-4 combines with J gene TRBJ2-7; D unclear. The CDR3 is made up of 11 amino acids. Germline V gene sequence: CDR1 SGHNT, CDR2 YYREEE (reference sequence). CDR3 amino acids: CANSNDYEQYF. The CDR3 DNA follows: TGTGCCAACAGCAACGACTACGAGCAGTACTTC.

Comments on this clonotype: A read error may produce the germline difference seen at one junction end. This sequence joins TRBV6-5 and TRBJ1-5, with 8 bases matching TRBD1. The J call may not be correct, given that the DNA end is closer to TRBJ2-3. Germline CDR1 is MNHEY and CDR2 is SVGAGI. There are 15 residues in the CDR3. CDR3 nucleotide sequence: TGTACCAGCAGTTACCGTGGACAGGGTAGTCAGCCCCAGTATTTT. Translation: CTSSYRGQGSQPQYF.

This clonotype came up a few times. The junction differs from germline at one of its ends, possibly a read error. The CDR3 nucleotides read TGTGCCAGCAGCCTCACAGGGAGCTCCTTCAATGAGCAGTTCTTC. It is translated as CASSLTGSSFNEQFF. The chain is built from TRBV11-2 and TRBJ2-1; TRBD1 might be the D (6 bases). The length of the CDR3 is 15 residues. Germline CDR1 and CDR2: SGHAT and FQNNGV.